Listed below are T cell receptor beta chains from one sample, sequenced in a study of blood T cells in healthy people across ages. TCRdb analysed the 5' RACE reads with MiXCR anew, one entry per CDR3 protein. Among around 1,500,000 distinct CDR3 sequences, roughly 28% were seen once, and the ten largest hold about 7.7%. The source material was blood. Receptor source: a woman in her thirties in good health. Both conserved end residues are part of each CDR3. The D gene is left open where the match is weak. Part of the rows lack a size; the others show once, few, many or a class for expanded clones.

TRBV3-1	NA	NA	15	TRBJ1-6	CASSQGGGSQTPLHF	TGTGCCAGCAGCCAGGGGGGAGGGAGCCAAACACCCCTCCACTTT
TRBV7-6	NA	few	18	TRBJ2-1	CASSLADLDPSSYNEQFF	TGTGCCAGCAGCTTAGCCGACCTGGATCCGAGCTCCTACAATGAGCAGTTCTTC
TRBV10-2	TRBD1	few	14	TRBJ1-4	CASGPRGRGEKLFF	TGCGCCAGCGGACCCAGGGGGCGTGGAGAAAAACTGTTTTTT
TRBV12-3/TRBV12-4	NA	once	13	TRBJ1-2	CASSMGSGYGYTF	TGTGCCAGCAGTATGGGGTCGGGCTATGGCTACACCTTC
TRBV7-2	NA	NA	16	TRBJ2-3	CASSLEGHPLVDTQYF	TGTGCCAGCAGCCTGGAGGGACACCCCCTGGTAGATACGCAGTATTTT
TRBV25-1	NA	NA	15	TRBJ1-2	CASSEPLGGDYGYTF	TGTGCCAGCAGTGAACCCCTCGGGGGCGACTATGGCTACACCTTC
TRBV20-1	TRBD1	NA	14	TRBJ1-2	CSAGQGGAWTGYTF	TGCAGTGCTGGACAGGGCGGCGCGTGGACTGGCTACACCTTC
TRBV28	NA	NA	15	TRBJ2-4	CASSLTGPGNYQQYF	TGTGCCAGCAGTCTAACGGGCCCAGGGAACTACCAGCAGTACTTC
TRBV7-9	NA	NA	15	TRBJ2-7	CASSILRDTIYEQYF	TGTGCCAGCAGCATCCTCCGGGACACAATCTACGAGCAGTACTTC
TRBV7-2	TRBD1	many	15	TRBJ1-5	CASSLQPGGNQPQHF	TGTGCCAGCAGCTTACAGCCAGGGGGGAATCAGCCCCAGCATTTT
TRBV5-1	NA	few	15	TRBJ2-7	CASSLGDTGSYEQYF	TGCGCCAGCAGCCTTGGGGACACCGGCTCCTACGAGCAGTACTTC
TRBV29-1	TRBD1	few	13	TRBJ2-7	CSASTGGGYGQYF	TGCAGCGCCTCGACAGGGGGCGGTTACGGGCAGTACTTC
TRBV5-1	TRBD2	NA	15	TRBJ2-3	CASSGRTSGADTQYF	TGCGCCAGCAGCGGGAGGACTAGCGGGGCGGATACGCAGTATTTT
TRBV9	NA	many	14	TRBJ2-4	CASSEGLAKNIQYF	TGTGCCAGCAGCGAGGGTCTAGCCAAAAACATTCAGTACTTC
TRBV6-1	NA	NA	17	TRBJ2-6	CASRTDSYLSGANVLTF	TGTGCCAGCAGGACGGACAGCTACCTCTCTGGGGCCAACGTCCTGACTTTC
TRBV18	NA	NA	13	TRBJ2-1	CASSPMAGNEQFF	TGTGCCAGCTCACCGATGGCCGGGAATGAGCAGTTCTTC
TRBV7-9	NA	NA	13	TRBJ1-2	CASSQATYEGYTF	TGTGCCAGCAGCCAAGCTACGTACGAGGGCTACACCTTC
TRBV5-1	NA	NA	15	TRBJ1-1	CASSLESQGNTEAFF	TGCGCCAGCAGCTTGGAGAGCCAGGGCAACACTGAAGCTTTCTTT
TRBV2	NA	NA	15	TRBJ1-1	CASSEGQGGVPEAFF	TGTGCCAGCAGTGAGGGCCAAGGGGGGGTCCCTGAAGCTTTCTTT
TRBV7-2	TRBD1	NA	16	TRBJ2-1	CASSLDSTGLSNEQFF	TGTGCCAGCAGCTTAGATTCGACAGGGCTGTCCAATGAGCAGTTCTTC
TRBV6-2/TRBV6-3	TRBD1	few	17	TRBJ1-5	CASSYGHAGGGNQPQHF	TGTGCCAGCAGTTACGGGCATGCAGGGGGTGGCAATCAGCCCCAGCATTTT
TRBV5-1	TRBD1	few	14	TRBJ1-1	CASSFSDRGRLAFF	TGCGCCAGCAGCTTCTCCGACAGGGGGCGCCTAGCTTTCTTT
TRBV9	TRBD2	NA	13	TRBJ2-5	CASRGREQETQYF	TGTGCCAGCCGCGGGAGAGAACAAGAGACCCAGTACTTC
TRBV11-2	NA	few	15	TRBJ2-5	CASGQPGDVAETQYF	TGTGCCAGCGGACAACCAGGGGATGTGGCCGAGACCCAGTACTTC
TRBV2	TRBD1	NA	13	TRBJ2-1	CASSGQGSETQFF	TGTGCCAGCAGTGGACAGGGTTCCGAGACCCAGTTCTTC
TRBV10-3	NA	NA	13	TRBJ1-1	CAISEEGNRGAFF	TGTGCCATCAGTGAGGAGGGGAACCGGGGAGCTTTCTTT
TRBV6-2/TRBV6-3	TRBD1	many	17	TRBJ2-7	CASSGGTGTSESYEQYF	TGTGCCAGCAGTGGCGGGACAGGGACGAGTGAGTCCTACGAGCAGTACTTC
TRBV11-2	NA	many	13	TRBJ2-7	CASSARERGEQYF	TGTGCCAGCAGCGCCCGGGAAAGGGGAGAGCAGTACTTC
TRBV5-6	NA	NA	15	TRBJ2-7	CASSGIDQLTDEQYF	TGTGCCAGCAGCGGGATTGATCAGTTGACCGACGAGCAGTACTTC
TRBV10-3	NA	few	15	TRBJ2-3	CAVDIAEMITDTQYF	TGTGCCGTCGACATAGCGGAGATGATCACAGATACGCAGTATTTT
TRBV4-3	NA	NA	14	TRBJ2-1	CASSQTQASNEQFF	TGCGCCAGCAGCCAGACACAGGCCTCCAATGAGCAGTTCTTC
TRBV7-2	TRBD1	NA	14	TRBJ1-5	CASSSDRRIQPQHF	TGTGCCAGCAGCTCGGACAGGCGGATTCAGCCCCAGCATTTT
TRBV18	TRBD1	NA	15	TRBJ1-3	CASSTRDREGNTIYF	TGTGCCAGCTCAACGCGGGACAGAGAAGGAAACACCATATATTTT
TRBV4-1	TRBD1	NA	16	TRBJ2-1	CASSQDVAGGYNEQFF	TGCGCCAGCAGCCAAGATGTGGCAGGGGGCTACAATGAGCAGTTCTTC
TRBV28	NA	NA	15	TRBJ1-2	CASTASGTSDYGYTF	TGTGCCAGCACCGCGTCCGGAACCTCTGACTATGGCTACACCTTC
TRBV7-6	TRBD1	NA	16	TRBJ1-3	CVSSEDRGKSGYTIYF	TGTGTCAGCAGCGAGGACAGGGGGAAAAGTGGCTACACCATATATTTT
TRBV28	NA	few	14	TRBJ2-7	CASRNLVPTGEQYF	TGTGCCAGCAGGAATCTAGTCCCGACCGGCGAGCAGTACTTC
TRBV7-2	NA	many	16	TRBJ2-1	CASTMAVGGPGNEQFF	TGTGCCAGCACCATGGCTGTCGGGGGGCCAGGCAATGAGCAGTTCTTC
TRBV27	NA	many	13	TRBJ2-5	CASSFRLRETQYF	TGTGCCAGCAGTTTTCGGCTTAGAGAGACCCAGTACTTC
TRBV12-3/TRBV12-4	TRBD2	many	15	TRBJ2-1	CASSRTGGPGNEQFF	TGTGCCAGCAGTCGCACGGGAGGGCCGGGCAATGAGCAGTTCTTC